These T cell receptor beta chains were read from a single sample in a study of patients and donors after allogeneic stem cell transplantation. In TCRdb, the RT-PCR reads were re-called with MiXCR into one record per CDR3 protein. The data hold tens of thousands of distinct CDR3 sequences, with over 7% observed a single time. Sequencing was carried out using blood, either unsorted or a sorted T cell fraction (not recorded which). These receptors were obtained from a human donor who was either an allogeneic HSCT recipient or a stem cell or donor lymphocyte infusion donor (not recorded which). It is not recorded whose cells these are; they may come from a transplant donor. Both conserved end residues are part of each CDR3. The D gene is left open where the match is weak. Where a row states a size, it is once, few, many or the class of an expanded clone; other rows omit it.

d_gene,v_gene,j_gene,abundance,CDR3aa,CDR3nt
-,TRBV28,TRBJ2-5,many,CASSPREGGWGETQYF,TGTGCCAGCAGTCCTAGAGAAGGAGGGTGGGGTGAGACCCAGTACTTC
-,TRBV19,TRBJ1-1,few,CASSIRGMNTEAFF,TGTGCCAGTAGTATAAGGGGCATGAACACTGAAGCTTTCTTT
TRBD1,TRBV28,TRBJ2-7,-,CASSLSSPGGSYEQYF,TGTGCCAGCAGTTTATCGTCGCCAGGGGGTTCATACGAGCAGTACTTC
-,TRBV5-1,TRBJ2-1,many,CASSYLQGGNEQFF,TGCGCCAGCAGCTACCTCCAGGGGGGGAATGAGCAGTTCTTC
-,TRBV5-1,TRBJ1-5,many,CASSLAGADHQPQHF,TGCGCCAGCAGCTTGGCTGGGGCAGATCATCAGCCCCAGCATTTT
TRBD2,TRBV7-9,TRBJ2-2,-,CASSPSGFANTGELFF,TGTGCCAGCAGCCCTAGCGGGTTCGCGAACACCGGGGAGCTGTTTTTT
TRBD1,TRBV20-1,TRBJ1-2,many,CSAWTGEDGYTF,TGCAGTGCTTGGACAGGGGAGGATGGCTACACCTTC
TRBD1,TRBV10-3,TRBJ2-1,many,CAISARPTGVGSYNEQFF,TGTGCCATCAGTGCCCGCCCCACAGGGGTTGGTTCCTACAATGAGCAGTTCTTC
-,TRBV19,TRBJ2-5,many,CASSRGRDRRETQYF,TGTGCCAGTAGCCGCGGACGCGACCGGAGGGAGACCCAGTACTTC
-,TRBV5-1,TRBJ1-4,-,CASSSQGRRKKLFF,TGCGCCAGCAGCTCTCAAGGGAGAAGGAAAAAACTGTTTTTT
TRBD2,TRBV12-5,TRBJ2-3,few,CASGSSSGGIDTQYF,TGTGCTAGTGGTTCGTCTAGCGGGGGAATAGATACGCAGTATTTT
TRBD2,TRBV6-1,TRBJ2-2,many,CASMRSGLAGNTGELFF,TGTGCCAGCATGCGATCTGGACTAGCGGGTAACACCGGGGAGCTGTTTTTT
-,TRBV7-9,TRBJ1-2,many,CASSLGAGLPNYGYTF,TGTGCCAGCAGCTTAGGCGCCGGTCTACCTAACTATGGCTACACCTTC